In this sample, the clone carrying this TCR beta chain turned up once. This entry belongs to a study of shared clonotypes between healthy human individuals. At the deep level, the assay was run. Clones were read by immunoSEQ multiplex PCR, and TCRdb kept only the in-frame ones, dropping some. The data show about 2.4 million clones, around 90% seen once. The CDR3 spans 15 residues. V lost 5 bases, J lost 0 bases, and 6 bases stayed unmatched. Germline CDR1 reads SGHAT; CDR2 reads FQDESV (reference sequence). The sequence was obtained from a young man in good health. The chain combines TRBV11-1 with TRBJ1-1; 7 nucleotides align to TRBD1. The material sequenced was naive CD4+ T cells sorted from blood. Subset meaning: CD45RA+ positively selected. CDR3 sequence: CASSHTGTVNTEAFF. DNA for the CDR3: TGTGCCAGCAGCCATACCGGGACAGTGAACACTGAAGCTTTCTTT.